One sample yielded the 19 T cell receptor beta chains listed below, sequenced in a study of blood T cell repertoires in COVID-19. Some clones are missing from TCRdb's copy, which holds only in-frame ones; the method was immunoSEQ multiplex PCR. Of roughly 120,000 clones detected, more than 75% appear once; the ten largest clones hold 1.4% to 1.5%. Sequencing was performed on peripheral blood. The receptors here all came from a man aged 35 to 55 with acute or convalescent COVID-19.

The chain uses TRBV7-6 and TRBJ1-2; TRBD1 aligns across 9 bases. The germline V gene encodes CDR1 SGHVS and CDR2 FNYEAQ. This CDR3 has 16 residues. V lost 5 bases, J lost 6 bases, and 13 bases stayed unmatched. CDR3 amino acids: CASSPFSPWDRDGYTF. DNA of the CDR3: TGTGCCAGCAGCCCGTTTTCGCCCTGGGACAGGGATGGCTACACCTTC.

Note on this clone: The identical CDR3 is also encoded by other nucleotide sequences in the sample. The chain couples TRBV4-1 to TRBJ2-7, with TRBD2 matching over 7 bases. The CDR3 consists of 13 residues. Trimming at V came to 0 bases and at J to 6 bases, leaving 2 bases not matched to a gene. CDR1 is MGHRA, CDR2 YSYEKL, per germline. CDR3 residues: CASSQEAGFEQYF. The CDR3 DNA sequence: TGCGCCAGCAGCCAAGAAGCGGGATTCGAGCAGTACTTC.

In its sample, this clone was seen a few times. This chain's CDR3 is CASSRDRETEAFF. The CDR3 DNA reads TGCGCCAGCAGCCGCGACAGGGAAACTGAAGCTTTCTTT. The chain joins TRBV4-3 to TRBJ1-1; 7 positions agree with TRBD1. V shed 4 bases, J shed 5 bases, and the junction held 4 bases outside the gene matches. The germline V gene encodes CDR1 LGHNA and CDR2 YSLEER. There are 13 residues in the CDR3.

The rearrangement joins TRBV11-2 to TRBJ2-2; 8 nucleotides match TRBD2. V lost 7 bases to trimming and J lost 3 bases; unmatched junction nucleotides: 4. The CDR3 has 14 amino acids. CDR1 is SGHAT and CDR2 is FQNNGV in the germline V gene. CDR3 loop: CASTRGDYTGELFF. Here the CDR3 DNA reads TGTGCCAGCACGCGGGGGGACTACACCGGGGAGCTGTTTTTT. The full variable domain, in which reference TRBV11-2 and TRBJ2-2 provide the parts outside the CDR3, is EAGVAQSPRYKIIEKRQSVAFWCNPISGHATLYWYQQILGQGPKLLIQFQNNGVVDDSQLPKDRFSAERLKGVDSTLKIQPAKLEDSAVYLCASTRGDYTGELFFGEGSRLTVL.

This rearrangement joins TRBV11-2 to TRBJ2-5; 8 nucleotides line up with TRBD2. The trim removed 2 bases at V and 4 bases at J, leaving 6 bases unmatched. CDR1 is SGHAT and CDR2 is FQNNGV in the germline V gene. The CDR3 has 15 residues. The CDR3 DNA reads as TGTGCCAGCAGCTTATATACGGGGGGGCGAGAGACCCAGTACTTC. It encodes CASSLYTGGRETQYF. Combining the CDR3 with reference TRBV11-2 and TRBJ2-5 gives the whole variable domain EAGVAQSPRYKIIEKRQSVAFWCNPISGHATLYWYQQILGQGPKLLIQFQNNGVVDDSQLPKDRFSAERLKGVDSTLKIQPAKLEDSAVYLCASSLYTGGRETQYFGPGTRLLVL.

The V and J genes are TRBV30 and TRBJ2-1; weak D call: TRBD2 (5 bases). The CDR3 covers 12 residues. V was trimmed by 1 base and J by 9 bases, leaving 10 bases between them. Germline assignment: CDR1 GTSNPN and CDR2 SVGIG (reference sequence). This CDR3 reads CAWSELGVEQFF. The CDR3 bases are TGTGCCTGGAGTGAACTAGGTGTTGAGCAGTTCTTC. Complete variable domain (other parts from reference TRBV30 and TRBJ2-1): SQTIHQWPATLVQPVGSPLSLECTVEGTSNPNLYWYRQAAGRGLQLLFYSVGIGQISSEVPQNLSASRPQDRQFILSSKKLLLSDSGFYLCAWSELGVEQFFGPGTRLTVL.

This sequence joins TRBV11-1 and TRBJ2-3; D perhaps matches TRBD2 (6 bases). The CDR3 spans 15 residues. Germline CDR1 is SGHAT and CDR2 is FQDESV (reference sequence). V was pared by 0 bases and J by 5 bases, with 12 bases between. The CDR3 nucleotides read TGTGCCAGCAGCTTAGCGGGGGGTGTTGGAGATACGCAGTATTTT. Protein: CASSLAGGVGDTQYF.

The rearrangement uses TRBV6-5 and TRBJ1-1; 7 bases agree with TRBD1. The CDR3 totals 13 residues. The J segment lost 5 bases and the V segment lost 7 bases, leaving 7 bases of the junction unmatched. The germline CDR1 and CDR2 sequences are MNHEY and SVGAGI. Here the CDR3 reads CASKNARGTEAFF. CDR3 coding DNA: TGTGCCAGCAAGAATGCCAGGGGGACTGAAGCTTTCTTT.

This clone has a single count. The J gene is TRBJ2-3, the V gene TRBV7-2; 10 bases agree with TRBD2. J was trimmed by 1 base and V by 2 bases; bases with no gene match: 3. The CDR3 length is 16 residues. Germline CDR1 reads SGHTA; CDR2 reads FQGNSA. The chain's CDR3 is CASSLFGTSGTDTQYF. CDR3 DNA sequence: TGTGCCAGCAGCTTATTTGGGACTAGCGGCACAGATACGCAGTATTTT.

J is TRBJ2-1 and V is TRBV7-8, with 9 bases matching TRBD2. CDR3 length: 16 amino acids. The V segment lost 4 bases and the J segment 10 bases; nucleotides outside the gene matches: 14. Germline loops: CDR1 SGHVS, CDR2 FQNEAQ. This CDR3 is CASSSREGSGGLEQFF. CDR3 nucleotides: TGTGCCAGCAGCTCCCGGGAGGGTAGCGGGGGCCTCGAGCAGTTCTTC.

The chain links TRBV9 to TRBJ2-6; 7 bases fit TRBD1. In germline, CDR1 is SGDLS, CDR2 YYNGEE. This CDR3 is built from 19 residues. Trimming at V came to 5 bases and at J to 0 bases, leaving 14 bases not matched to a gene. CDR3 DNA: TGTGCCAGCAGTTATCTGAGGGACAGCTCCCTCTCTGGGGCCAACGTCCTGACTTTC. This gives the protein CASSYLRDSSLSGANVLTF.

This chain uses TRBV7-8 with TRBJ2-3, with 11 bases aligning to TRBD2. V was pared by 5 bases and J by 4 bases, with 11 bases of the junction left unmatched. Germline values: CDR1 SGHVS, CDR2 FQNEAQ. This CDR3 region has 17 residues. The CDR3 reads CASSASLAGVLSDTQYF. CDR3 sequence (DNA): TGTGCCAGCAGCGCTTCACTAGCGGGAGTTTTGTCAGATACGCAGTATTTT.

This chain joins TRBV6-2 or TRBV6-3 and TRBJ2-5; D is unclear. The ends were cut back, 0 bases at V and 6 bases at J, with 11 bases in the middle. From germline, CDR1 is MNHEY and CDR2 SVGEGT. The CDR3 has 14 residues. The DNA for the CDR3 is TGTGCCAGCAGTTACTCGGGCAGCATGAAGACCCAGTACTTC. Its translation: CASSYSGSMKTQYF.

The chain employs TRBV24-1 and TRBJ2-3; the match to TRBD2 covers 14 bases. The germline gives CDR1 KGHDR, CDR2 SFDVKD. The CDR3 sequence is 17 residues long. J gave up 5 bases and V 4 bases, and 7 bases lay outside the gene matches. CDR3 coding DNA: TGTGCCACCAGTGACGGGGGACTAGCGGGAGTTCAAGATACGCAGTATTTT. Protein sequence: CATSDGGLAGVQDTQYF.

The chain combines TRBV4-2 with TRBJ2-1, with TRBD2 matching over 9 bases. CDR1 is LGHNA and CDR2 is YNFKEQ in the germline V gene. J lost 0 bases, V lost 1 base, and 4 bases had no gene match. The length of the CDR3 is 17 residues. In nucleotides, the CDR3 is TGTGCCAGCAGCCAAGGACGGCGGGGGGGCTCCTACAATGAGCAGTTCTTC. It codes for CASSQGRRGGSYNEQFF.

V gene TRBV7-2 combines with J gene TRBJ2-5; TRBD2 agrees at 8 bases. After removal of 5 bases from V and 4 bases from J, the junction contained 6 bases not matched to a gene. The germline V gene has CDR1 SGHTA and CDR2 FQGNSA. The CDR3 sequence is 14 residues long. CDR3 nucleotides: TGTGCCAGCAGCGACCGGGGGGGCGGAGAGACCCAGTACTTC. Its translation is CASSDRGGGETQYF.

The V call is TRBV3-1 (or the pseudogene TRBV3-2), the J call TRBJ2-7; 13 nucleotides agree with TRBD2. CDR3 size: 14 residues. Germline lookup yields CDR1 LGHDT and CDR2 YNNKEL (reference sequence). V was clipped by 4 bases and J by 5 bases; unmatched bases: 2. CDR3 protein: CASSRTSGSHEQYF. CDR3 bases: TGTGCCAGCAGCCGGACTAGCGGGAGCCACGAGCAGTACTTC.

This clone has just one count. CDR3 in amino acids: CASSRVPQFIQGEAGYTF. CDR3 nucleotide sequence: TGTGCCAGCTCACGCGTACCCCAGTTTATACAGGGGGAAGCTGGCTACACCTTC. This chain uses TRBV18 with TRBJ1-2, with 8 bases matching TRBD1. Germline values: CDR1 KGHSH, CDR2 LQKENI. The CDR3 length is 18 residues. The V gene end was trimmed by 4 bases and the J gene end by 7 bases; junction bases not matched to a gene: 20.

The chain combines TRBV19 with TRBJ1-1; 10 positions match TRBD1. The CDR3 spans 13 residues. V was clipped by 5 bases and J by 10 bases; unmatched bases: 7. Germline CDR1 reads LNHDA; CDR2 reads SQIVND (reference sequence). The CDR3 DNA reads as TGTGCCAGTAGTCTATACGGGGACAGGGGAGCTTTCTTT. This gives the protein CASSLYGDRGAFF. Together with reference TRBV19 and TRBJ1-1, the CDR3 gives the full variable domain: DGGITQSPKYLFRKEGQNVTLSCEQNLNHDAMYWYRQDPGQGLRLIYYSQIVNDFQKGDIAEGYSVSREKKESFPLTVTSAQKNPTAFYLCASSLYGDRGAFFGQGTRLTVV.